A selection of T cell receptor beta chains follows, all from one sample in a study of cytomegalovirus exposure and HLA in healthy donors. Libraries were prepared by immunoSEQ multiplex PCR; TCRdb keeps only in-frame clonotypes and omits some of them. Of 100,000 to 150,000 clones in the sample, roughly 75% were seen once. The sample was PBMCs. The receptor source for this set is a woman aged 45-65 years in good health and CMV-seronegative. Both conserved end residues are part of each CDR3. The D gene is left open where the match is weak. Some rows mark clone size as missing; the rest say once, few, many or name a class of expanded clone.

V gene,clone size,D gene,J gene,CDR3 DNA,CDR3 protein
TRBV27,.,TRBD1,TRBJ2-7,TGTGCCAGCAAAAGAGGGACAGGCTACGAGCAGTACTTC,CASKRGTGYEQYF
TRBV4-1,.,TRBD1,TRBJ1-1,TGCGCCAGCAGCCTTAACACAGGGGGCCGAACTGAAGCTTTCTTT,CASSLNTGGRTEAFF
TRBV6-4,few,TRBD1,TRBJ2-3,TGTGCCAGCAGTGCTGGGACAGGAGACACAGATACGCAGTATTTT,CASSAGTGDTDTQYF
TRBV28,.,.,TRBJ1-2,TGTGCCAGCAGCTCCCTTCTGGGGCTCGGGGGCTACACCTTC,CASSSLLGLGGYTF
TRBV29-1,.,TRBD2,TRBJ2-1,TGCAGCGTTGAGGAAGCGGGAGATGCCTACAATGAGCAGTTCTTC,CSVEEAGDAYNEQFF
TRBV2,.,TRBD1,TRBJ2-2,TGTGCCAGCAGTGAAAGGCAGGGGGTGGTCACCGGGGAGCTGTTTTTT,CASSERQGVVTGELFF
TRBV28,.,.,TRBJ2-6,TGTGCCAGCGGGCCGGGAGCTCCTCCCTCTGGGGCCAACGTCCTGACTTTC,CASGPGAPPSGANVLTF
TRBV6-5,.,.,TRBJ1-4,TGTGCCAGCAGAACTGGTTCAAGTGAAAAACTGTTTTTT,CASRTGSSEKLFF
TRBV28,.,.,TRBJ2-5,TGTGCCAGCAGCGAACTTGACAGAGAGCAGTACTTC,CASSELDREQYF
TRBV4-3,few,.,TRBJ2-1,TGCGCCAGCAGCCAAGGTGTAAAACTAGGACGAGGCCATGAGCAGTTCTTC,CASSQGVKLGRGHEQFF
TRBV4-3,once,.,TRBJ2-1,TGCGCCAGCAGCCAAGATATAGGGGGAGCCTACAATGAGCAGTTCTTC,CASSQDIGGAYNEQFF
TRBV28,.,TRBD1,TRBJ1-4,TGTGCCAGCAGTACAGGGGTATTGGAAAAACTGTTTTTT,CASSTGVLEKLFF
TRBV28,.,TRBD1,TRBJ2-6,TGTGCCAGCAGTCGGACAGGGAGCTCTGGGGCCAACGTCCTGACTTTC,CASSRTGSSGANVLTF
TRBV7-9,.,TRBD2,TRBJ2-1,TGTGCCAGCAGCTCGACTAGCTCCTCCTACAATGAGCAGTTCTTC,CASSSTSSSYNEQFF
TRBV28,.,.,TRBJ1-1,TGTGCCAGCACCCCGCGGGGGGGTCACACTGAAGCTTTCTTT,CASTPRGGHTEAFF
TRBV6-1,.,.,TRBJ2-7,TGTGCCAGCACGCGTTCCTACGAGCAGTACTTC,CASTRSYEQYF
TRBV9,.,TRBD2,TRBJ2-1,TGTGCCAGCAGCGACGGACTAGCGGACTACAATGAGCAGTTCTTC,CASSDGLADYNEQFF
TRBV19,.,.,TRBJ1-4,TGTGCCAGTAGTATTTCCGCAACTAATGAAAAACTGTTTTTT,CASSISATNEKLFF
TRBV6-6,.,TRBD1,TRBJ2-7,TGTGCCAGCAGTGACACCGGGACAGCGCCTTACGAGCAGTACTTC,CASSDTGTAPYEQYF
TRBV7-8,few,TRBD2,TRBJ2-7,TGTGCCAGCAGCTTAGGCGCGGGACTAGCTTCCCACGAGCAGTACTTC,CASSLGAGLASHEQYF
TRBV2,.,.,TRBJ1-1,TGTGCCAGCAGTGAAGCGCAGAGGGAAGCTTTCTTT,CASSEAQREAFF
TRBV6-6,.,.,TRBJ1-1,TGTGCCAGCAGCCCCTCCCTCGGGGGGGCTTTCTTT,CASSPSLGGAFF
TRBV19,.,TRBD1,TRBJ2-1,TGTGCCAGCGACACGGGACAGGAGGTGAATGAGCAGTTCTTC,CASDTGQEVNEQFF
TRBV19,few,.,TRBJ1-4,TGTGCCAGTAGTCGGGCTGGGCAGGGTGGAGAAAAACTGTTTTTT,CASSRAGQGGEKLFF
TRBV28,.,TRBD2,TRBJ2-3,TGTGCCAGCACCCCCTCTAGCGGGACAAAGCAGTATTTT,CASTPSSGTKQYF
TRBV30,.,TRBD1,TRBJ1-1,TGTGCCTGTATTTTCAGGGGGGAAGCTTTCTTT,CACIFRGEAFF
TRBV16,.,.,TRBJ2-2,TGTGCCAGCAGCCAATCGGGGGCAGTGTTTGCCGGGGAGCTGTTTTTT,CASSQSGAVFAGELFF
TRBV11-1,few,TRBD1,TRBJ2-7,TGTGCCAGCAGCGCACGGGACAGGGACCACGAGCAGTACTTC,CASSARDRDHEQYF
TRBV28,.,.,TRBJ1-3,TGTGCCAGCAGTTTTCGAGGGCTTGGAAACACCATATATTTT,CASSFRGLGNTIYF
TRBV28,.,.,TRBJ1-3,TGTGCCAGCGGTCGACAAACTCACTCTGGAAACACCATATATTTT,CASGRQTHSGNTIYF
TRBV11-2,few,TRBD2,TRBJ2-3,TGTGCCAGCAGCTTAGAGGGACTAGCGGACGGCACAGATACGCAGTATTTT,CASSLEGLADGTDTQYF
TRBV7-8,.,.,TRBJ2-7,TGTGCCAGCAGCCCCCTATCCTACGAGCAGTACTTC,CASSPLSYEQYF
TRBV4-2,.,.,TRBJ1-2,TGTGCCAGCAGCCAAGTTTGGACAGCGATCTATGGCTACACCTTC,CASSQVWTAIYGYTF
TRBV5-6,.,TRBD1,TRBJ2-7,TGTGCCAGCAGCTTGGGACAGGGGGTCGAGCAGTACTTC,CASSLGQGVEQYF
TRBV4-3,.,.,TRBJ1-2,TGCGCCAGCAGCCAAGCAGTGGGGGACACAAGAGGCTACACCTTC,CASSQAVGDTRGYTF
TRBV29-1,.,.,TRBJ2-7,TGCAGCGTTGAAGCCCAAATCCCAGGGGCCCTAAGGGATCACGAGCAGTACTTC,CSVEAQIPGALRDHEQYF
TRBV29-1,.,TRBD2,TRBJ2-5,TGCAGCGTTGGCCTAGCGGGTGGGGAGACCCAGTACTTC,CSVGLAGGETQYF
TRBV7-7,.,TRBD2,TRBJ2-2,TGTGCTAGCAGCTTAGGGACTAGCGGAGGGAGGCACACCGGGGAGCTGTTTTTT,CASSLGTSGGRHTGELFF
TRBV28,few,TRBD1,TRBJ2-1,TGTGCCAGCAGTTGGGACAGCTACAATGAGCAGTTCTTC,CASSWDSYNEQFF